Below, one T cell receptor (beta chain) is given with its context. Antigen: not known. These data originate in a study of regulatory dendritic cells for organ transplantation. Regarding the study as a whole: Memory CD8+ T cells were the most oligoclonal; naive cells were highly diverse. Mature dendritic cells appeared to drive more memory CD8+ clonal expansion than regulatory ones.

Memory T cells were CD45RO+, naive were CD45RA+, sorted by FACS. Produced via immunoSEQ multiplex PCR; TCRdb's table is partial and in-frame only. Of under 35,000 clones listed, around nine tenths are singletons. The sequenced sample consisted of naive CD4+ T cells from blood. The subset: CD45RA+ naive T cells. The TCR was taken from a human donor in good health.

CDR3 protein: CASSLHSGTGNQPQHF. The CDR3 nucleotides are TGTGCCAGCAGCCTTCACTCCGGGACAGGGAATCAGCCCCAGCATTTT. The chain recombines TRBV7-2 with TRBJ1-5, with TRBD1 matching 9 bases. Germline V gene sequence: CDR1 SGHTA, CDR2 FQGNSA. CDR3 length equals 16 residues. Trimming cost V 5 bases and J 4 bases; bases outside gene matches: 9.